The rows below give T cell receptor beta chains drawn from one sample of a study of human T cells and chemical hapten exposure. TCRdb independently ran MiXCR on the RACE reads; one entry per CDR3 protein. Here the sample spans tens of thousands of distinct CDR3 sequences, roughly 6.7% being singletons. The material sequenced was whole blood, taken in connection with sensitization to the hapten diphenylcyclopropenone (DPC). The source is a woman under 40 with alopecia areata. Some clones in this sample may be carry-over from other donors' samples. Each CDR3 is given with its conserved first and last residue. The order of the fields is V gene, J gene, CDR3 length, D gene, CDR3 protein. The D gene is left open where the match is weak.

>TRBV20-1|TRBJ1-6|14|TRBD1
CSATTGTGKGPLHF
>TRBV12-3/TRBV12-4|TRBJ2-1|13|-
CASSFFPDNEQFF
>TRBV19|TRBJ2-7|14|TRBD1
CASSADRGPYEQYF
>TRBV13|TRBJ2-2|14|-
CASSLKGNTGELFF
>TRBV7-8|TRBJ2-5|19|TRBD1
CASSSFRVPGQGLRETQYF
>TRBV3-1|TRBJ1-1|14|TRBD1
CASSQRDSGTEAFF
>TRBV7-2|TRBJ1-2|13|-
CASSLGRESGYTF
>TRBV5-1|TRBJ2-7|15|-
CASSSLDTPTYEQYF
>TRBV7-9|TRBJ2-5|13|-
CASSLGDSKTQYF
>TRBV5-1|TRBJ2-1|15|TRBD2
CASSLAGGGAYEQFF
>TRBV6-6|TRBJ1-6|15|TRBD1
CASSPPTGGISPLHF
>TRBV30|TRBJ1-2|11|-
CAWSVRVGYTF
>TRBV7-3|TRBJ1-5|13|-
CASSLSRDQPQHF
>TRBV29-1|TRBJ2-3|12|-
CSVGGNTDTQYF
>TRBV12-3/TRBV12-4|TRBJ2-7|13|-
CASSFGLGVESYF
>TRBV6-1|TRBJ2-7|14|-
CASSERGGPYEQYF
>TRBV10-3|TRBJ2-7|14|-
CAISESGGHDEQYF
>TRBV19|TRBJ1-3|14|-
CASSLGYPGNTIYF
>TRBV12-3/TRBV12-4|TRBJ1-1|14|TRBD1
CASRPGTVNTEAFF
>TRBV20-1|TRBJ2-7|14|TRBD1
CSARSGTGGYEQYF
>TRBV12-3/TRBV12-4|TRBJ2-3|16|-
CASSQRGGRATDTQYF
>TRBV29-1|TRBJ2-5|18|TRBD2
CSVYPGGAGGQIQETQYF
>TRBV6-1|TRBJ2-7|16|-
CASGGGPGGVIYEQYF
>TRBV6-5|TRBJ2-7|15|TRBD1
CASSYPGQGANEQYF
>TRBV7-3|TRBJ2-3|14|-
CASSLLGQTDTQYF
>TRBV11-2|TRBJ1-1|13|-
CASSLVRGAEAFF
>TRBV27|TRBJ2-1|18|-
CASSSLMMGQSSYNEQFF
>TRBV29-1|TRBJ2-7|11|-
CSVASVYEQYF
>TRBV7-8|TRBJ1-4|14|-
CASNQGRLNEKLFF
>TRBV2|TRBJ2-3|15|-
CASSRTNRRTDTQYF
>TRBV9|TRBJ2-3|16|-
CASSLTQMTYTDTQYF
>TRBV6-1|TRBJ1-2|17|-
CASSEYMEIPANYGYTF
>TRBV7-2|TRBJ2-1|14|TRBD2
CASSPPRLANEQFF
>TRBV2|TRBJ2-6|15|-
CASGGEGAGANVLTF
>TRBV10-3|TRBJ2-7|11|-
CAISDQGGQYF
>TRBV6-1|TRBJ2-3|17|-
CASSEALGGGRTDTQYF
>TRBV12-5|TRBJ1-1|12|-
CASGLVQKEAFF
>TRBV3-1|TRBJ1-2|15|-
CASSPLGQVLYGYTF
>TRBV6-1|TRBJ2-1|15|-
CASRITPSSYNEQFF
>TRBV12-3/TRBV12-4|TRBJ2-5|15|-
CASSLGVGQGKTQYF
>TRBV30|TRBJ1-6|13|-
CAHAHVDNSPLHF
>TRBV6-1|TRBJ2-7|15|-
CASLPVWGGPGEQYF
>TRBV10-2|TRBJ1-1|14|-
CASSGRGVQAEAFF
>TRBV14|TRBJ1-4|15|-
CASSQFSGNNEKLFF
>TRBV7-2|TRBJ1-1|15|TRBD1
CASSPWTGMNTEAFF
>TRBV6-5|TRBJ1-2|15|-
CASRYGRKEGYGYTF
>TRBV5-6|TRBJ2-5|15|-
CASSLIRIAKETQYF
>TRBV2|TRBJ2-1|10|-
CASTRNEQFF
>TRBV28|TRBJ1-1|15|-
CASSLGGRMNTEAFF
>TRBV6-2/TRBV6-3|TRBJ1-1|13|-
CASSYGHNTEAFF
>TRBV20-1|TRBJ2-7|14|-
CSARDLRMAQREYF
>TRBV7-9|TRBJ1-1|12|TRBD1
CASSLTGKGAFF
>TRBV12-3/TRBV12-4|TRBJ1-2|12|-
CASRQGGSGYTF
>TRBV29-1|TRBJ1-4|14|-
CSVVARGRKEKLFF
>TRBV5-1|TRBJ1-5|15|TRBD1
CASSLGDSSNQPQHF